This TCR beta chain is drawn from a study of ipilimumab plus nivolumab after autologous stem cell transplantation. Overall study context: DLBCL patients had primary refractory or relapsed disease. Study-wide results and caveats: TCR repertoire, Treg phenotype and gut microbiota reportedly support more study of this approach.

The V end was cut by 7 bases, the J end by 5 bases, with 15 bases between. The CDR3 runs 15 residues. The germline V gene encodes CDR1 MNHNS and CDR2 SASEGT. Sequenced by immunoSEQ multiplex PCR; TCRdb stores in-frame clones only, minus some. The sample lists around 84,000 clones; about 83% were seen once. As regards this clone: Its specificity is not known.

Patients got ipilimumab 1 mg/kg beginning 14 to 28 days post-transplant. Dosing: nivolumab 3 mg/kg IV, weeks 1, 4, 7, 10, then every two weeks to week 26. The TCR was taken from a male donor with diffuse large B-cell lymphoma. The chain combines TRBV6-1 with TRBJ1-6; D might be TRBD1 (5 bases). Sequencing was performed on PBMCs, taken in a trial of ipilimumab plus nivolumab as post-transplant consolidation. The CDR3 region has the DNA TGTGCCAGCATAAGGGTAGCGGGGGATAATTCACCCCTCCACTTT. It specifies CASIRVAGDNSPLHF.